The 16 T cell receptor beta chains below all came from one sample that was sequenced in a study of T cell responses to AZD1222 COVID-19 vaccine. TCRdb keeps only in-frame clones here, not all; method: immunoSEQ multiplex PCR. The data contain fewer than 100,000 clones, almost 90% of them singletons. The material sequenced was peripheral blood, taken on day 0 of AZD1222 vaccination. These receptors all come from an adult in good health.

The CDR3 region has the DNA TGTGCCAGCAGCTATACAGGGGTTTACGGCTACACCTTC. Its protein product is CASSYTGVYGYTF. J is TRBJ1-2 and V is TRBV3-1 (or the pseudogene TRBV3-2), with 7 bases that match TRBD1. V shed 5 bases and J 8 bases; nucleotides not matched to a gene: 8. Germline values: CDR1 LGHDT, CDR2 YNNKEL (reference sequence). The CDR3 loop spans 13 amino acids.

This sequence joins TRBV6-2 or TRBV6-3 and TRBJ2-7; 7 bases agree with TRBD1. CDR1 and CDR2 (germline): MNHEY, SVGEGT. The CDR3 has 12 residues. J lost 3 bases, V lost 6 bases, and 2 bases had no gene match. CDR3: CASSRQGYEQYF. CDR3 DNA sequence: TGTGCCAGCAGCCGACAGGGCTACGAGCAGTACTTC.

This clone was seen only a few times. The V call is TRBV24-1, the J call TRBJ1-2; D not resolved. The CDR3 runs 12 residues. Germline V gene lookup returns CDR1 KGHDR and CDR2 SFDVKD. Trimming shortened V by 2 bases and J by 0 bases, and 0 bases separated the two germline ends. The CDR3: CATSDSNYGYTF. DNA for the CDR3: TGTGCCACCAGTGATTCTAACTATGGCTACACCTTC.

V usage is TRBV27 and J usage is TRBJ1-5; TRBD1 aligns across 9 bases. Germline CDR1 and CDR2: MNHEY and SMNVEV (reference sequence). The V gene end was trimmed by 1 base and the J gene end by 4 bases; junction bases not matched to a gene: 2. The CDR3 runs 15 residues. Here the CDR3 DNA reads TGTGCCAGCAGTTTATTTGGGACAGGGAATCAGCCCCAGCATTTT. Translation: CASSLFGTGNQPQHF.

The chain uses TRBV4-3 and TRBJ2-7; possible D gene TRBD2, 6 bases. Germline assignment: CDR1 LGHNA and CDR2 YSLEER. The CDR3 runs to 16 residues. Trimming shortened V by 4 bases and J by 2 bases, and 18 bases separated the two germline ends. DNA for the CDR3: TGCGCCAGCAGCCGAGCTAGGGATAGCGGAACCTACGAGCAGTACTTC. Translated: CASSRARDSGTYEQYF.

J is TRBJ2-7 and V is TRBV7-9; a weak D match, TRBD2 (6 bases). The V gene's germline CDR1 is SEHNR and CDR2 FQNEAQ (reference sequence). V was clipped by 5 bases and J by 8 bases, with 19 bases between them. This CDR3 is built from 14 residues. CDR3 sequence: CASSLRDGEPQQYF. The CDR3 coding sequence is TGTGCCAGCAGCCTGCGGGACGGAGAGCCACAGCAGTACTTC.

The chain combines TRBV6-4 with TRBJ2-3, with TRBD2 matching over 9 bases. Germline assignment: CDR1 MRHNA and CDR2 SNTAGT. With 4 bases clipped from V and 6 bases from J, the junction kept 8 bases outside the gene matches. The CDR3 loop spans 15 amino acids. CDR3 residues: CASSGSASGEDTQYF. CDR3 DNA sequence: TGTGCCAGCAGTGGTTCGGCTAGCGGGGAGGATACGCAGTATTTT.

CDR3 sequence (DNA): TGTGCCAGCAGCTTACTGGGACTAGCGGGGGCAGATACGCAGTATTTT. This codes for CASSLLGLAGADTQYF. The rearrangement links TRBV7-2 to TRBJ2-3, with 14 nucleotides matching TRBD2. With V trimmed by 2 bases and J by 4 bases, 2 bases remained unmatched. The CDR3 runs 16 residues. Germline V gives CDR1 SGHTA, CDR2 FQGNSA.

CDR3 DNA sequence: TGTGCCAGCAGTTACCCGGGACAGGGGGCGCGCGGCTACACCTTC. Translation gives CASSYPGQGARGYTF. The chain links TRBV6-5 to TRBJ1-2; 12 bases are a match to TRBD1. With V trimmed by 2 bases and J by 8 bases, 6 bases remained unmatched. The CDR3 sequence is 15 residues long. Per the germline V gene, CDR1 is MNHEY and CDR2 is SVGAGI.

Written as DNA, the CDR3 is TGTGCCAGCAGCCAAGATTGGACGCAAATTTGGGATGGCTACACCTTC. It yields the protein CASSQDWTQIWDGYTF. The chain combines TRBV4-2 with TRBJ1-2; no clear D gene. Germline loops: CDR1 LGHNA, CDR2 YNFKEQ. The V and J ends lost 0 bases and 6 bases respectively, with 17 bases between them. The CDR3 extends over 16 amino acids.

The gene calls are TRBV7-2 and TRBJ2-6, with TRBD1 identical over 7 bases. Germline-derived CDR1 and CDR2 are SGHTA and FQGNSA. V lost 4 bases, J lost 0 bases, and 6 bases stayed unmatched. CDR3 length: 17 amino acids. The CDR3 here is CASSSRGQGSGANVLTF. The CDR3 nucleotides are TGTGCCAGCAGCTCAAGGGGGCAGGGCTCTGGGGCCAACGTCCTGACTTTC.

The V gene is TRBV9, the J gene TRBJ2-7; no firm D call. The V end was cut by 5 bases, the J end by 3 bases, with 12 bases between. The germline CDR1 and CDR2 sequences are SGDLS and YYNGEE. CDR3 size: 13 residues. The CDR3 region is CASSPDGLYEQYF. CDR3 DNA: TGTGCCAGCAGTCCCGACGGTCTCTACGAGCAGTACTTC. The full variable domain, its missing parts supplied by reference TRBV9 and TRBJ2-7, is DSGVTQTPKHLITATGQRVTLRCSPRSGDLSVYWYQQSLDQGLQFLIQYYNGEERAKGNILERFSAQQFPDLHSELNLSSLELGDSALYFCASSPDGLYEQYFGPGTRLTVT.

The CDR3 region has the DNA TGTGCCAGCAGCTTTAGCCCACAAGAGACCCAGTACTTC. Its translation: CASSFSPQETQYF. The chain joins TRBV7-2 to TRBJ2-5; D not resolved. The germline CDR1 and CDR2 sequences are SGHTA and FQGNSA. This CDR3 contains 13 residues. V lost 3 bases and J 2 bases, leaving 7 bases between the germline ends. Full variable domain (missing parts from reference TRBV7-2 and TRBJ2-5): GAGVSQSPSNKVTEKGKDVELRCDPISGHTALYWYRQSLGQGLEFLIYFQGNSAPDKSGLPSDRFSAERTGGSVSTLTIQRTQQEDSAVYLCASSFSPQETQYFGPGTRLLVL.

V and J are TRBV6-2 or TRBV6-3 and TRBJ1-5, with no clear D. Germline V CDR1 and CDR2: MNHEY, SVGEGT. This CDR3 is built from 12 residues. V lost 5 bases to trimming and J lost 9 bases, with 11 bases between them. The CDR3 here is CASSPGGSPQHF. The CDR3 DNA follows: TGTGCCAGCAGTCCGGGTGGGTCGCCCCAGCATTTT.

The V call is TRBV7-9, the J call TRBJ1-6; no clear D gene. Germline V CDR1 and CDR2: SEHNR, FQNEAQ (reference sequence). CDR3 length: 14 amino acids. Trimming took 7 bases from V and 10 from J, leaving 17 bases between them. The CDR3: CASTNALVTSPLHF. CDR3 nucleotides: TGTGCCAGCACCAACGCACTAGTCACCTCACCCCTCCACTTT.

A few counts support this clone. The V gene is TRBV5-1, the J gene TRBJ2-7; 11 nucleotides align to TRBD1. Per germline, CDR1 SGHRS and CDR2 YFSETQ. Trimming removed 9 bases from V and 6 bases from J; junction bases left unmatched: 8. The length of the CDR3 is 13 residues. Written as DNA, the CDR3 is TGCGCCACCCAACGGGACAGGGGGGCCGAGCAGTACTTC. Residues: CATQRDRGAEQYF.